These 10 T cell receptor beta chains share one sample of origin, sequenced in a study of T cells after yellow fever vaccination. TCRdb reanalysed the 5' RACE reads using MiXCR and keeps one entry per CDR3 protein. Found here are 450,000 to 650,000 distinct CDR3 sequences, 21% of them singletons; the top ten hold about a sixth. The sample consisted of PBMCs, taken 21 days after the first yellow fever vaccination. Receptor source: a man between 18 and 35 years old who received the YFV17D yellow fever vaccine.

The V gene is TRBV4-1, the J gene TRBJ2-5; the D call may be TRBD1 or TRBD2 (5 bases each). V dropped 0 bases and J dropped 9 bases, with 17 bases sitting between them. Germline-derived CDR1 and CDR2 are MGHRA and YSYEKL. The CDR3 has 15 amino acids. The CDR3: CASSQEPTGGLAQYF. The CDR3 DNA sequence: TGCGCCAGCAGCCAAGAACCCACTGGGGGTTTGGCCCAGTACTTC.

This clonotype occurred a few times. The chain combines TRBV25-1 with TRBJ1-2; D remains ambiguous. Germline V gene lookup returns CDR1 MGHDK and CDR2 SYGVNS. Trimming left V 2 bases short and J 5 bases short, with 12 bases between. The CDR3 is made up of 14 amino acids. CDR3 sequence reads: CASSEHEDRYGYTF. CDR3 in DNA: TGTGCCAGCAGTGAACATGAGGATCGTTATGGCTACACCTTC.

This clonotype was counted between two and nine times. The chain recombines TRBV7-8 with TRBJ1-6, with D possibly being TRBD1 (5 bases). The CDR3 extends over 16 amino acids. CDR1 and CDR2 (germline): SGHVS, FQNEAQ. Trimming removed 5 bases from V and 4 bases from J, with 15 bases in between. The chain's CDR3 is CASSLGAGLYNSPLHF. In DNA form, the CDR3 reads TGTGCCAGCAGCCTAGGGGCGGGGTTATATAATTCACCCCTCCACTTT. Using reference TRBV7-8 and TRBJ1-6 for the parts outside the CDR3, the full variable domain is GAGVSQSPRYKVAKRGQDVALRCDPISGHVSLFWYQQALGQGPEFLTYFQNEAQLDKSGLPSDRFFAERPEGSVSTLKIQRTQQEDSAVYLCASSLGAGLYNSPLHFGNGTRLTVT.

The chain has TRBV14 and TRBJ1-1, with D maybe TRBD1 (6 bases). Germline lookup yields CDR1 SGHDN and CDR2 FVKESK. V lost 2 bases and J 11 bases, leaving 18 bases between the germline ends. The CDR3 length is 14 residues. CDR3 protein: CASSQRLLSGEAFF. CDR3 in DNA: TGTGCCAGCAGCCAACGGTTGTTGTCAGGGGAGGCTTTCTTT.

This sequence joins TRBV20-1 and TRBJ2-1; D possibly matches TRBD1 or TRBD2 (5 bases each). V was pared by 0 bases and J by 14 bases, with 17 bases between. Germline V lookup: CDR1 DFQATT, CDR2 SNEGSKA (reference sequence). This CDR3 is 13 amino acids long. CDR3 loop: CSARDALSGREFF. The CDR3 DNA follows: TGCAGTGCTAGAGATGCGCTTTCGGGACGGGAGTTCTTC.

The rearrangement joins TRBV18 to TRBJ2-3, with D perhaps assigned TRBD1 or TRBD2 (6 bases each). V was trimmed by 3 bases and J by 7 bases, leaving 14 bases between them. Germline assignment: CDR1 KGHSH and CDR2 LQKENI. The CDR3 sequence is 14 residues long. The chain's CDR3 is CASSPSGAANTQYF. CDR3 bases: TGTGCCAGCTCACCCTCGGGGGCGGCAAATACGCAGTATTTT.

This clonotype was seen many times. The CDR3 here is CASSLHGVRTLKAFF. For the CDR3, the DNA is TGTGCCAGCAGCTTACACGGGGTTAGAACACTGAAAGCTTTCTTT. The chain has TRBV7-9 and TRBJ1-1; D call uncertain. The CDR3 totals 15 residues. Trimming removed 2 bases at V and 9 bases at J, with 19 bases between. Germline CDR1 SEHNR, CDR2 FQNEAQ (reference sequence).

In its sample, this clonotype was seen a few times. The chain recombines TRBV7-3 with TRBJ2-1, with TRBD2 matching over 10 bases. CDR3 length equals 15 residues. Looked up from germline, CDR1 is SGHTA and CDR2 is FQGTGA. Unmatched junction bases numbered 7, after V lost 5 bases and J lost 6 bases. CDR3 DNA sequence: TGTGCCAGCAGCCCCCCGCTAGCGGGGGCCAATGAGCAGTTCTTC. It specifies CASSPPLAGANEQFF.

This clonotype showed up just once. The chain joins TRBV15 to TRBJ1-5; D is unclear. Germline V gene data show CDR1 as LNHNV and CDR2 as YYDKDF (reference sequence). The CDR3 runs to 12 residues. The V and J ends lost 7 bases and 0 bases respectively, with 4 bases between them. The CDR3 DNA is TGTGCCACCAAAGATAGCAATCAGCCCCAGCATTTT. As protein: CATKDSNQPQHF. Looking up the rest from reference TRBV15 and TRBJ1-5 gives the full variable domain: DAMVIQNPRYQVTQFGKPVTLSCSQTLNHNVMYWYQQKSSQAPKLLFHYYDKDFNNEADTPDNFQSRRPNTSFCFLDIRSPGLGDTAMYLCATKDSNQPQHFGDGTRLSIL.

In its sample, this clonotype was seen a few times. The V call is TRBV10-3, the J call TRBJ1-4, with 7 bases matching TRBD1. Germline V CDR1 and CDR2: ENHRY, SYGVKD. V lost 4 bases, J lost 8 bases, and 4 bases stayed unmatched. The CDR3 is made up of 13 amino acids. CDR3 in amino acids: CAISVQGNEKLFF. The CDR3 DNA reads TGTGCCATCAGTGTACAGGGGAACGAAAAACTGTTTTTT.